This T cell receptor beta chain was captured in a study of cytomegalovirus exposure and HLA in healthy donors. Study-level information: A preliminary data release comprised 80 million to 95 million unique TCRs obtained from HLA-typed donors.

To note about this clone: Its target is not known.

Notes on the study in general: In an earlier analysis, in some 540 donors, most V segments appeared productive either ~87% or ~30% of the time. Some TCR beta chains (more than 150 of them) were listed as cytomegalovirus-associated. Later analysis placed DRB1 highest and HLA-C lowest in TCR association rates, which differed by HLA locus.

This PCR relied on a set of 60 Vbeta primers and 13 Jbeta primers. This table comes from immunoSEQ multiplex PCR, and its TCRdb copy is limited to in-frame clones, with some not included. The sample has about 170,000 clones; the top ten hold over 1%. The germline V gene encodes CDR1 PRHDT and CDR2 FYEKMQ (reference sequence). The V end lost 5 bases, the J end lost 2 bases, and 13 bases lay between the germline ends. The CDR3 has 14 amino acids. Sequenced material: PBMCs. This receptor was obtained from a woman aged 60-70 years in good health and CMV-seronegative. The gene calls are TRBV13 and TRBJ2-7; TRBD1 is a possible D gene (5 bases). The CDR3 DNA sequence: TGTGCCAGCAGCGCCCGACAGACAGCCTACGAGCAGTACTTC. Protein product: CASSARQTAYEQYF.